This record looks at one T cell receptor beta chain sequence and its context. The sample belongs to a study of blood T cell repertoires in COVID-19. Study at large: The study drew acute and convalescent COVID-19 samples from the United States, Italy and Spain. PBMCs, B-cell-depleted T cells, or T cells provided the cDNA or gDNA that made up the material.

Per the study methods: Reference gene primers were amplified, and this amplification served to estimate nucleated cell counts. The data were produced by immunoSEQ multiplex PCR, yet TCRdb's version contains in-frame clones alone and is incomplete. V, J and clone size are those of that table, while D and trimming were read from the DNA. The repertoire includes tens of thousands of clones, approximately 88% of them detected once, and approximately 2.4% sits in the top ten. There are 15 residues in the CDR3. Trimming took 6 bases from V and 4 from J; bases not matched to a gene: 5. Germline CDR1 and CDR2: SGHTA and FQGNSA.

The rearrangement joins TRBV7-2 to TRBJ2-3; 12 nucleotides match TRBD2. Sequenced: peripheral blood. The TCR originated in a man at least 80 years old with active or convalescent COVID-19. The CDR3 here is CASRLAGGPSDTQYF. Written as DNA, the CDR3 is TGTGCCAGCAGGCTAGCGGGAGGGCCATCAGATACGCAGTATTTT.